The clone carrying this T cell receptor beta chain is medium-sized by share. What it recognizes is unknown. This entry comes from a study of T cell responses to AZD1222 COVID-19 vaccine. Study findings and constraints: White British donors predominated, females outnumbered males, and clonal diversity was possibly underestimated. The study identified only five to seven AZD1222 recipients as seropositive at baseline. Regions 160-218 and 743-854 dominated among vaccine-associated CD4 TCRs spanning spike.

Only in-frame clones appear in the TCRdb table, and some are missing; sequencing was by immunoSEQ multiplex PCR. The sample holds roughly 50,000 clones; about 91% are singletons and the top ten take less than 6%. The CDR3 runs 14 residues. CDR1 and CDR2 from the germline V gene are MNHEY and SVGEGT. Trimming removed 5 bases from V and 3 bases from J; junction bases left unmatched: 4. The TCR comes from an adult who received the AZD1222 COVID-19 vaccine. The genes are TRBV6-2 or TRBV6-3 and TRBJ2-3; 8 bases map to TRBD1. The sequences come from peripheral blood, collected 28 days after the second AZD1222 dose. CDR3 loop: CASSGGQATDTQYF. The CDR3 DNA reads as TGTGCCAGCAGTGGGGGACAGGCGACAGATACGCAGTATTTT.